Listed here are 23 T cell receptor beta chains from one sample, sequenced in a study of blood T cell repertoires in COVID-19. Method: immunoSEQ multiplex PCR; TCRdb's copy keeps in-frame clones and lacks some. The data show approximately 200,000 clones, approximately 81% seen once. The sample taken for sequencing was peripheral blood. These receptors were obtained from a man over 45 who had recovered from COVID-19.

The chain couples TRBV18 to TRBJ2-1; no firm D call. V dropped 3 bases and J dropped 4 bases, with 10 bases sitting between them. CDR3 length equals 14 residues. CDR1 is KGHSH and CDR2 is LQKENI in the germline V gene. The CDR3: CASSPDHLYNEQFF. The CDR3 DNA is TGTGCCAGCTCACCTGATCACCTATACAATGAGCAGTTCTTC.

The chain carries TRBV10-3 and TRBJ2-7, with 11 bases fitting TRBD2. V lost 10 bases, J lost 2 bases, and 7 bases stayed unmatched. Germline assignment: CDR1 ENHRY and CDR2 SYGVKD. This CDR3 comprises 14 residues. The CDR3 bases are TGTGCCACGACAACTAGCGGGAGTACCTACGAGCAGTACTTC. This sequence encodes CATTTSGSTYEQYF.

The table lists this clone with a few counts. V and J are TRBV4-1 and TRBJ1-5; no firm D call. The germline V gene has CDR1 MGHRA and CDR2 YSYEKL. Trimming stripped 0 bases from V and 2 bases from J, with 5 bases between. CDR3 length: 14 amino acids. CDR3 sequence (DNA): TGCGCCAGCAGCCAAGACGGGGGCAATCAGCCCCAGCATTTT. As protein: CASSQDGGNQPQHF.

This sequence joins TRBV6-5 and TRBJ1-5, with D possibly TRBD1 on 5 matching bases. CDR3 length: 13 residues. Per germline, CDR1 MNHEY and CDR2 SVGAGI. V was trimmed by 6 bases and J by 6 bases, leaving 12 bases between them. CDR3 nucleotide sequence: TGTGCCAGCAGGGGGGGTTACGCTCAGCCCCAGCATTTT. Amino acid sequence: CASRGGYAQPQHF.

The rearrangement uses TRBV7-2 and TRBJ2-5; 7 bases agree with TRBD1. V lost 0 bases to trimming and J lost 6 bases; unmatched junction nucleotides: 4. There are 14 residues in the CDR3. Germline V gives CDR1 SGHTA, CDR2 FQGNSA. The DNA of the CDR3 is TGTGCCAGCAGCTTAGCTCGGGACAGTCAGACCCAGTACTTC. Its translation is CASSLARDSQTQYF.

The V call is TRBV19, the J call TRBJ1-5, with D perhaps TRBD1 (6 bases). CDR1 and CDR2 (germline): LNHDA, SQIVND (reference sequence). The CDR3 consists of 13 residues. V dropped 3 bases and J dropped 5 bases, with 8 bases sitting between them. Here the CDR3 DNA reads TGTGCCAGTAGTATCAGGGGTGATCAGCCCCAGCATTTT. Amino acids: CASSIRGDQPQHF.

CDR3 residues: CASSQTRLAGNYEQYF. As DNA, the CDR3 is TGTGCCAGCAGCCAGACCCGACTAGCGGGTAACTACGAGCAGTACTTC. This chain joins TRBV3-1 (or the pseudogene TRBV3-2) and TRBJ2-7; 10 bases match TRBD2. The CDR3 loop spans 16 amino acids. The germline V gene has CDR1 LGHDT and CDR2 YNNKEL (reference sequence). The V gene end was trimmed by 3 bases and the J gene end by 3 bases; junction bases not matched to a gene: 8.

There are a few counts of this clone. The rearrangement uses TRBV11-2 and TRBJ2-2; weak D call: TRBD2 (5 bases). From germline, CDR1 is SGHAT and CDR2 FQNNGV. The germline V and J ends were trimmed by 1 base and 0 bases, with 12 bases remaining between them. The length of the CDR3 is 17 residues. The CDR3 is CASSLGQRGSNTGELFF. DNA for the CDR3: TGTGCCAGCAGCTTAGGGCAGCGAGGGTCGAACACCGGGGAGCTGTTTTTT.

V usage is TRBV5-4 and J usage is TRBJ1-1, with TRBD1 matching over 10 bases. The CDR3 consists of 15 residues. Germline lookup yields CDR1 SGHNT and CDR2 YYREEE (reference sequence). Losses at the gene ends were 4 bases for V and 4 bases for J; bases not matched to a gene: 7. This CDR3 reads CASSIRDRGGTEAFF. The CDR3 DNA reads TGTGCCAGCAGCATCCGGGACAGGGGAGGCACTGAAGCTTTCTTT.

The rearrangement links TRBV15 to TRBJ2-7, with a tentative D call TRBD2 (6 bases). CDR1 and CDR2 (germline): LNHNV, YYDKDF (reference sequence). V was cut by 1 base and J by 6 bases, with 16 bases left in between. CDR3 length equals 15 residues. The CDR3: CATSRGGTRIGEQYF. The CDR3 DNA reads as TGTGCCACCAGCAGAGGCGGGACCCGGATCGGCGAGCAGTACTTC.

The chain recombines TRBV27 with TRBJ2-1, with D perhaps matching TRBD2 (5 bases). Germline CDR1 reads MNHEY; CDR2 reads SMNVEV (reference sequence). This CDR3 spans 14 amino acids. Trimming removed 6 bases at V and 8 bases at J, with 17 bases between. The CDR3 loop is CASRSRGGLDEQFF. For the CDR3, the DNA is TGTGCCAGCAGGTCCCGGGGTGGGCTAGATGAGCAGTTCTTC.

V is TRBV19 and J is TRBJ2-3; TRBD2 is a possible D gene (6 bases). CDR1 LNHDA and CDR2 SQIVND come from the germline V gene (reference sequence). The length of the CDR3 is 14 residues. Trimming pared 0 bases from V and 10 bases from J, leaving 14 bases between. The CDR3 DNA reads TGTGCCAGTAGTATAGATCGGGGACTGGTCCCGCAGTATTTT. Protein product: CASSIDRGLVPQYF.

In this sample, this clone turned up once. The chain joins TRBV28 to TRBJ1-3; D uncertain. Trimming took off 8 bases at V and 0 bases at J, with 8 bases between the two ends. This CDR3 comprises 13 residues. Germline-derived CDR1 and CDR2 are MDHEN and SYDVKM. For the CDR3, the DNA is TGTGCCAGCGCACAGTACTCTGGAAACACCATATATTTT. This encodes CASAQYSGNTIYF.

The rearrangement joins TRBV15 to TRBJ2-3; possibly TRBD2 for D (6 bases). The CDR3 length is 18 residues. Per the germline V gene, CDR1 is LNHNV and CDR2 is YYDKDF (reference sequence). V gave up 0 bases and J gave up 5 bases, with 21 bases separating them. CDR3 nucleotide sequence: TGTGCCACCAGCAGAGAAGGCAACTGGGACTCCAAAGAAGATACGCAGTATTTT. Translation: CATSREGNWDSKEDTQYF.

The chain is built from TRBV7-9 and TRBJ1-2; D perhaps matches TRBD1 (6 bases). The CDR3 is 13 residues long. In germline, CDR1 is SEHNR, CDR2 FQNEAQ (reference sequence). Trimming removed 7 bases at V and 1 base at J, with 10 bases between. The CDR3 region has the DNA TGTGCCAGCACCCTGGACAGTAACTATGGCTACACCTTC. Translated, it gives CASTLDSNYGYTF.

The chain is built from TRBV5-1 and TRBJ2-1, with TRBD2 identical over 8 bases. Germline CDR1 and CDR2: SGHRS and YFSETQ. The J segment lost 0 bases and the V segment lost 1 base, leaving 15 bases of the junction unmatched. The CDR3 runs to 20 residues. The CDR3 DNA is TGCGCCAGCAGCTTGTTTCTGATTAGCGGGACCGTAAACTCCTACAATGAGCAGTTCTTC. Protein sequence: CASSLFLISGTVNSYNEQFF.

The J gene is TRBJ2-3, the V gene TRBV11-2; 12 bases are a match to TRBD2. The V gene's germline CDR1 is SGHAT and CDR2 FQNNGV. Germline trimming cut 4 bases from V and 4 bases from J; bases unmatched to any gene: 3. CDR3 length equals 15 residues. The CDR3 here is CASSSLAGGPDTQYF. CDR3 bases: TGTGCCAGCAGCTCACTAGCGGGAGGTCCAGATACGCAGTATTTT. Complete variable domain (other parts from reference TRBV11-2 and TRBJ2-3): EAGVAQSPRYKIIEKRQSVAFWCNPISGHATLYWYQQILGQGPKLLIQFQNNGVVDDSQLPKDRFSAERLKGVDSTLKIQPAKLEDSAVYLCASSSLAGGPDTQYFGPGTRLTVL.

The V call is TRBV30, the J call TRBJ2-1; D is uncertain. CDR3 length equals 12 residues. Germline CDR1 GTSNPN, CDR2 SVGIG (reference sequence). V lost 0 bases, J lost 9 bases, and 9 bases lay in between. CDR3 sequence reads: CAWSVLGVEQFF. Written as DNA, the CDR3 is TGTGCCTGGAGTGTACTTGGAGTTGAGCAGTTCTTC.

The chain couples TRBV21-1 to TRBJ2-7; the DNA was not compared with TRBD1, the D call given in the table. TRBV21-1 is a pseudogene. This CDR3 spans 10 amino acids. The DNA for the CDR3 is TGTGCCAGCAGCAGGGGCGTTCCCCACTTC. Translating gives CASSRGVPHF.

In DNA form, the CDR3 reads TGTGCCAGCTCACCAACATCCCACGAGCAGTACTTC. Translation gives CASSPTSHEQYF. The rearrangement uses TRBV18 and TRBJ2-7; D unresolved. Per germline, CDR1 KGHSH and CDR2 LQKENI. V shed 2 bases and J shed 5 bases, with 7 bases lying between them. There are 12 residues in the CDR3.

The J gene is TRBJ2-1, the V gene TRBV28; D perhaps matches TRBD2 (8 bases). Germline V gene sequence: CDR1 MDHEN, CDR2 SYDVKM. V lost 5 bases and J 9 bases, leaving 20 bases between the germline ends. This CDR3 has 15 amino acids. The CDR3 loop is CASSAGGLEVGEQFF. CDR3 DNA sequence: TGTGCCAGCAGTGCAGGGGGACTAGAGGTTGGTGAGCAGTTCTTC.

This sequence joins TRBV19 and TRBJ2-7, with 9 bases identical to TRBD2. The CDR3 consists of 14 residues. Germline loops: CDR1 LNHDA, CDR2 SQIVND (reference sequence). V shed 2 bases, J shed 4 bases, and the junction held 3 bases outside the gene matches. The chain's CDR3 is CASSIRTSEYEQYF. The CDR3 bases are TGTGCCAGTAGTATAAGGACTAGCGAGTACGAGCAGTACTTC.

V gene TRBV15 combines with J gene TRBJ1-6, with 9 bases aligning to TRBD1. The CDR3 is made up of 15 amino acids. Trimming at V came to 5 bases and at J to 9 bases, leaving 8 bases not matched to a gene. Germline-derived CDR1 and CDR2 are LNHNV and YYDKDF (reference sequence). CDR3 in amino acids: CATSGRGQGGSPLHF. The CDR3 region has the DNA TGTGCCACCAGCGGTAGGGGACAGGGCGGTTCACCCCTCCACTTT.